Following are 3 T cell receptor beta chains from one sample sequenced in a study of T cell responses to AZD1222 COVID-19 vaccine. Assay: immunoSEQ multiplex PCR; the TCRdb copy retains only in-frame clones and omits some. There are under 150,000 clones in the sample; about 93% occur only once, and about 1.9% lies in the top ten. Sequences were derived from peripheral blood, sampled on day 0 of AZD1222 vaccination. Receptors were obtained from an adult in good health.

The chain links TRBV5-1 to TRBJ2-5, with TRBD2 matching 8 bases. In germline, CDR1 is SGHRS, CDR2 YFSETQ. This CDR3 contains 16 residues. V lost 0 bases and J lost 4; bases outside the gene matches: 8. The CDR3 coding sequence is TGCGCCAGCAGCTTGGGCCAAGCGGGAGTCGGAGAGACCCAGTACTTC. It encodes CASSLGQAGVGETQYF.

About this clone itself: Other DNA sequences within the sample encode an identical CDR3. This sequence joins TRBV5-1 and TRBJ1-3; TRBD1 might be the D (5 bases). Germline V gene lookup returns CDR1 SGHRS and CDR2 YFSETQ. Trimming cost V 4 bases and J 0 bases, with 8 bases left between them. This CDR3 spans 14 amino acids. The CDR3 spells CASSRDSSGNTIYF. The DNA for the CDR3 is TGCGCCAGCAGCCGAGACAGCTCTGGAAACACCATATATTTT.

The CDR3 coding sequence is TGTGCCAGCAGCTTAGCGCTAGGCGGGGGGACTGAAGCTTTCTTT. It specifies CASSLALGGGTEAFF. The chain uses TRBV7-2 and TRBJ1-1; a possible D gene is TRBD1 (5 bases). The V end was cut by 0 bases, the J end by 5 bases, with 13 bases between. CDR3 size: 15 residues. CDR1 and CDR2 from the germline V gene are SGHTA and FQGNSA.